This TCR beta chain was sequenced for a study of control samples from healthy donors and cancer patients. Clones were read by immunoSEQ multiplex PCR, and TCRdb kept only the in-frame ones, dropping some. This table holds roughly 130,000 clones, approximately 90% found once. The CDR3 covers 12 residues. The germline V gene encodes CDR1 MDHEN and CDR2 SYDVKM. J gave up 8 bases and V 9 bases, and 7 bases lay outside the gene matches. Sequencing input: blood. The chain uses TRBV28 and TRBJ1-2; 9 bases match TRBD1. This clonotype was obtained from a man between 18 and 35 years old in good health. The CDR3 loop is CASRQGGEGYTF. As DNA, the CDR3 is TGTGCCAGTCGACAGGGGGGTGAGGGCTACACCTTC.